The 21 T cell receptor beta chains below were found in one sample sequenced in a study of T-cell reconstitution after alpha-beta-depleted transplantation in children. The authors prepared the TCRbeta library with unique molecular identifiers. TCRdb passed the PCR reads through MiXCR, listing each CDR3 protein once. The data hold 250,000 to 400,000 distinct CDR3 sequences, with roughly 25% observed a single time. The material sequenced was PBMCs, mostly from graft donor cells, taken 180 days after TCRalphabeta/CD19-depleted stem cell transplant. All receptors come from a male patient younger than 18 who had a stem cell transplant for acute lymphoblastic leukemia, so the T cells may come from the graft donor.

J is TRBJ2-1 and V is TRBV7-3; 7 bases map to TRBD2. The V segment lost 1 base and the J segment 7 bases; nucleotides outside the gene matches: 7. The V gene's germline CDR1 is SGHTA and CDR2 FQGTGA. The CDR3 covers 15 residues. The CDR3 coding sequence is TGTGCCAGCAGCTTAATTGCGGGAGACTTAAATGAGCAGTTCTTC. Its protein is CASSLIAGDLNEQFF.

This clonotype was detected ten times or more. The DNA for the CDR3 is TGCAGTGCTGCTAGCGGGGGGACAGGGAGGTACGAGCAGTACTTC. This gives the protein CSAASGGTGRYEQYF. This chain connects TRBV20-1 to TRBJ2-7; 11 bases fit TRBD2. Trimming cost V 5 bases and J 4 bases; bases outside gene matches: 10. The length of the CDR3 is 15 residues. Germline lookup yields CDR1 DFQATT and CDR2 SNEGSKA (reference sequence).

In DNA form, the CDR3 reads TGTGCCAGCAGCAAACTTGACGGGAACATGGCCGGGGAGCTGTTTTTT. As protein: CASSKLDGNMAGELFF. The gene calls are TRBV21-1 and TRBJ2-2; TRBD1 is the table's D call, not checked against the DNA. TRBV21-1 constitutes a pseudogene. The length of the CDR3 is 16 residues.

This clonotype showed up just a few times. This chain joins TRBV20-1 and TRBJ2-3; D not resolved. Germline CDR1 reads DFQATT; CDR2 reads SNEGSKA (reference sequence). The germline V and J ends were trimmed by 8 bases and 0 bases, with 15 bases remaining between them. The CDR3 is 14 residues long. The CDR3 sequence: CSRDSWKSTDTQYF. The DNA of the CDR3 is TGCAGTCGAGACTCCTGGAAAAGCACAGATACGCAGTATTTT.

The chain couples TRBV6-5 to TRBJ2-2, with D tentatively TRBD2 (6 bases). CDR3 length equals 18 residues. CDR1 and CDR2 from the germline V gene are MNHEY and SVGAGI. V shed 3 bases and J shed 3 bases, with 20 bases lying between them. The CDR3 nucleotides read TGTGCCAGCAGTTATTCAAAAATTTCTAGCGACTACACCGGGGAGCTGTTTTTT. This codes for CASSYSKISSDYTGELFF.

This clonotype was counted only a few times. J is TRBJ2-1 and V is TRBV7-2, with a weak D call TRBD1 (7 bases). The CDR3 contains 14 residues. V lost 1 base, J lost 7 bases, and 11 bases lay in between. The V gene's germline CDR1 is SGHTA and CDR2 FQGNSA. CDR3 residues: CASSLEAGGNEQFF. CDR3 DNA sequence: TGTGCCAGCAGCTTAGAGGCAGGGGGGAATGAGCAGTTCTTC.

This clonotype was picked up a small number of times. The chain combines TRBV5-1 with TRBJ1-2, with D possibly TRBD1 on 6 matching bases. V was clipped by 4 bases and J by 2 bases, with 15 bases between them. CDR1 is SGHRS and CDR2 is YFSETQ in the germline V gene. This CDR3 is 15 amino acids long. CDR3 residues: CASSETQGYNYGYTF. Written as DNA, the CDR3 is TGCGCCAGCAGCGAGACCCAGGGGTACAACTATGGCTACACCTTC.

This chain uses TRBV19 with TRBJ2-7; the match to TRBD1 covers 11 bases. Trimming cost V 1 base and J 4 bases; bases outside gene matches: 3. CDR3 size: 15 residues. The germline gives CDR1 LNHDA, CDR2 SQIVND (reference sequence). CDR3 coding DNA: TGTGCCAGTAGTATAGGGACAGGGGGCTGGTACGAGCAGTACTTC. This encodes CASSIGTGGWYEQYF.

CDR3 sequence: CASSLDGGQQFF. The CDR3 DNA sequence: TGCGCCAGCAGCTTGGACGGCGGCCAGCAGTTCTTC. V and J are TRBV5-1 and TRBJ2-1; D is unclear. The germline gives CDR1 SGHRS, CDR2 YFSETQ. The V end lost 0 bases, the J end lost 11 bases, and 9 bases lay between the germline ends. There are 12 residues in the CDR3.

This clonotype has a handful of counts. This chain uses TRBV11-1 with TRBJ2-2; 14 bases match TRBD2. V dropped 0 bases and J dropped 5; count of bases not matched to a gene: 2. This CDR3 has 17 amino acids. Germline values: CDR1 SGHAT, CDR2 FQDESV (reference sequence). As DNA, the CDR3 is TGTGCCAGCAGCTTAGCGGGGACTAGCGGGAGAACCGGGGAGCTGTTTTTT. The encoded protein is CASSLAGTSGRTGELFF.

This clonotype was seen only a few times. The chain joins TRBV7-8 to TRBJ2-3, with a possible D match to TRBD1 (6 bases). Per germline, CDR1 SGHVS and CDR2 FQNEAQ. The CDR3 consists of 17 residues. V shed 2 bases and J shed 3 bases, with 18 bases lying between them. The CDR3 DNA is TGTGCCAGCAGCTTATTCTACCTAGCCCAGGGGACAGATACGCAGTATTTT. It encodes CASSLFYLAQGTDTQYF.

The CDR3 here is CASSKGANGAYNEQFF. The CDR3, as DNA: TGTGCCAGCAGCAAAGGGGCGAATGGGGCCTACAATGAGCAGTTCTTC. V is TRBV21-1 and J is TRBJ2-1; TRBD1 is the table's D call and was not checked against the DNA. TRBV21-1 has pseudogene status. The CDR3 sequence is 16 residues long.

A single count supports this clonotype. A much larger clonotype is one base distant, so this may be a read error. The gene calls are TRBV12-3 or TRBV12-4 and TRBJ2-5; no reliable D call. The V end lost 0 bases, the J end lost 5 bases, and 7 bases lay between the germline ends. This CDR3 is 13 amino acids long. The CDR3 reads CASSLAGWETQYF. For the CDR3, the DNA is TGTGCCAGCAGTTTAGCGGGGTGGGAGACCCAGTACTTC.

This clonotype appeared a few times. The chain's CDR3 is CASSPPFWEAKNIQYF. The DNA of the CDR3 is TGTGCCAGCAGCCCACCGTTCTGGGAAGCCAAAAACATTCAGTACTTC. The chain links TRBV11-2 to TRBJ2-4; D gene uncertain. The germline CDR1 and CDR2 sequences are SGHAT and FQNNGV. CDR3 length: 16 residues. V lost 5 bases to trimming and J lost 0 bases, with 14 bases between them. The full variable domain, with the rest looked up from reference TRBV11-2 and TRBJ2-4, is EAGVAQSPRYKIIEKRQSVAFWCNPISGHATLYWYQQILGQGPKLLIQFQNNGVVDDSQLPKDRFSAERLKGVDSTLKIQPAKLEDSAVYLCASSPPFWEAKNIQYFGAGTRLSVL.

The V gene is TRBV29-1, the J gene TRBJ2-7, with D perhaps TRBD2 (6 bases). V lost 2 bases and J lost 1, with 15 bases in between. This CDR3 has 15 amino acids. Germline V gene data show CDR1 as SQVTM and CDR2 as ANQGSEA. The DNA for the CDR3 is TGCAGCGTTGAAAGGGAGGAAGGACCTTCCTACGAGCAGTACTTC. It specifies CSVEREEGPSYEQYF.

For this clonotype: One end of the junction is discordant with germline, which a read error may explain. The V gene is TRBV7-9, the J gene TRBJ1-5; D is ambiguous. The CDR3 has 14 amino acids. Looked up from germline, CDR1 is SEHNR and CDR2 is FQNEAQ (reference sequence). The CDR3 loop is CASGFREAPQPQHF. The CDR3 coding sequence is TGTGCCAGCGGCTTCCGTGAAGCACCTCAGCCCCAGCATTTT. The full variable domain, its missing parts supplied by reference TRBV7-9 and TRBJ1-5, is DTGVSQNPRHKITKRGQNVTFRCDPISEHNRLYWYRQTLGQGPEFLTYFQNEAQLEKSRLLSDRFSAERPKGSFSTLEIQRTEQGDSAMYLCASGFREAPQPQHFGDGTRLSIL.

There are many counts of this clonotype. The chain employs TRBV12-3 or TRBV12-4 and TRBJ2-4, with D possibly being TRBD2 (6 bases). V was cut by 5 bases and J by 1 base, with 12 bases left in between. The CDR3 consists of 15 residues. The CDR3 sequence is CASSERVTAKNIQYF. The CDR3 DNA reads as TGTGCCAGCAGTGAGCGGGTTACGGCCAAAAACATTCAGTACTTC.

The genes are TRBV7-2 and TRBJ1-2; D remains unclear. Trimming removed 1 base at V and 4 bases at J, with 7 bases between. CDR3 length equals 13 residues. Germline V gene lookup returns CDR1 SGHTA and CDR2 FQGNSA. The CDR3: CASSLGPGYGYTF. CDR3 nucleotide sequence: TGTGCCAGCAGCTTAGGTCCGGGCTATGGCTACACCTTC.

This clonotype was observed a handful of times. V and J are TRBV11-2 and TRBJ2-7; possible D gene TRBD2, 5 bases. The CDR3 runs to 16 residues. Trimming took 0 bases from V and 0 from J, leaving 12 bases between them. Germline V gene data show CDR1 as SGHAT and CDR2 as FQNNGV. The chain's CDR3 is CASSLDSDSGSYEQYF. The CDR3, as DNA: TGTGCCAGCAGCTTAGATTCGGACTCGGGCTCCTACGAGCAGTACTTC.

The CDR3 here is CASSPGWTSQGTGELFF. CDR3 DNA: TGTGCCAGCAGCCCCGGTTGGACTAGTCAGGGCACCGGGGAGCTGTTTTTT. The chain links TRBV3-1 to TRBJ2-2, with 7 bases aligning to TRBD2. Germline lookup yields CDR1 LGHDT and CDR2 YNNKEL (reference sequence). This CDR3 is 17 amino acids long. Losses at the gene ends were 4 bases for V and 4 bases for J; bases not matched to a gene: 12.

The rearrangement links TRBV11-2 to TRBJ1-2; D gene uncertain. Germline CDR1 and CDR2: SGHAT and FQNNGV. V was shortened by 2 bases and J by 6 bases, with 13 bases between the two germline ends. The length of the CDR3 is 14 residues. The DNA of the CDR3 is TGTGCCAGCAGCTTATCTACAGCGTATGATGGCTACACCTTC. Translation: CASSLSTAYDGYTF.